This T cell receptor beta chain was documented in a study of response to subunit inactivated influenza vaccine. This clonotype was observed a handful of times. Its target is unknown. The CDR3 sequence is 14 residues long. CDR1 SGHTA and CDR2 FQGNSA come from the germline V gene. V was cut by 3 bases and J by 5 bases, with 11 bases left in between. Findings and caveats of the study: Authors suggested that a seasonal influenza vaccination recruits few new T cells each time.

TCRdb ran MiXCR on the RT-PCR reads and lists one entry per CDR3 protein. Here the sample spans approximately 250,000 distinct CDR3 sequences, 9% to 15% being singletons. The sample in question was non-naive T cells sorted from PBMCs, obtained about 14 days before vaccination. The chain couples TRBV7-2 to TRBJ2-4, with D possibly being TRBD1 or TRBD2 (6 bases each). The receptor comes from a man in his fifties or sixties who received an inactivated influenza vaccine. The CDR3 reads CASSLMGGENIQYF. The CDR3 coding sequence is TGTGCCAGCAGCTTGATGGGGGGCGAAAACATTCAGTACTTC.